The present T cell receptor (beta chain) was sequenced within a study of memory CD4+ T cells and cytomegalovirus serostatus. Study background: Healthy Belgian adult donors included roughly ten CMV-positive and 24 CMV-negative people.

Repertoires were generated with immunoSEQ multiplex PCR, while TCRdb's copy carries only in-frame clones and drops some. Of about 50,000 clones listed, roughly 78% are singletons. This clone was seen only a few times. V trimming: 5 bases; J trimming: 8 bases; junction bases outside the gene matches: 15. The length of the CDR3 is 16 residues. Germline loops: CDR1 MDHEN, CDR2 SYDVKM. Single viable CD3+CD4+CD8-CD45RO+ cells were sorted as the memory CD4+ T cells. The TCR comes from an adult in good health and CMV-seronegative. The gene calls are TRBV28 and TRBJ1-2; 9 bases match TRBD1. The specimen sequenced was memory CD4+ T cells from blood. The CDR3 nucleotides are TGTGCCAGCAGTATCCTACAGGGGGCGAAACAAGAAGGCTACACCTTC. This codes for CASSILQGAKQEGYTF.